Listed below are T cell receptor beta chains from one sample, sequenced in a study of vaccination and CD4 T cells after COVID-19. For these TCRs, the target antigens are not known. TCRdb redid the calling of the PCR reads with MiXCR, one entry per CDR3 protein. The table lists around 19,000 distinct CDR3 sequences, 50% to 55% of them singletons. Sequenced input: CD4+ T cells from blood, cultured in vitro. The receptors derive from a human donor who had recovered from COVID-19. Both conserved end residues are part of each CDR3. Each record gives: CDR3 length, J gene, D gene, clone size, V gene, CDR3 DNA, CDR3 protein. The D gene is left open where the match is weak. The size of a clone is reported for some rows only, either as once, few or many, or as a class for expanded clones.

cdr3_length: 13; j_call: TRBJ1-2; d_call: TRBD1; clone_size: NA; v_call: TRBV20-1; cdr3_nt: TGCAGTGCTAGAGATCGGACAGGGGATGGCTACACCTTC; cdr3_aa: CSARDRTGDGYTF
cdr3_length: 17; j_call: TRBJ2-7; d_call: TRBD2; clone_size: NA; v_call: TRBV7-2; cdr3_nt: TGTGCCAGCAGCTCAAGACTAGCGGGGGGTACAGGCCACGAGCAGTACTTC; cdr3_aa: CASSSRLAGGTGHEQYF
cdr3_length: 17; j_call: TRBJ2-1; d_call: NA; clone_size: NA; v_call: TRBV15; cdr3_nt: TGTGCCACCAGCAGAGATCACGGACTCCTAACCTACAATGAGCAGTTCTTC; cdr3_aa: CATSRDHGLLTYNEQFF
cdr3_length: 13; j_call: TRBJ1-1; d_call: TRBD1; clone_size: NA; v_call: TRBV5-5; cdr3_nt: TGTGCCAGCAGTTGGGACAGGAACACTGAAGCTTTCTTT; cdr3_aa: CASSWDRNTEAFF
cdr3_length: 15; j_call: TRBJ2-5; d_call: NA; clone_size: once; v_call: TRBV12-3/TRBV12-4; cdr3_nt: TGTGCCAGCAGTTTGGGACTCCTGGGGGTGGAGACCCAGTACTTC; cdr3_aa: CASSLGLLGVETQYF
cdr3_length: 15; j_call: TRBJ2-3; d_call: NA; clone_size: NA; v_call: TRBV7-6; cdr3_nt: TGTGCCAGCAGCTCCTTCCCGAGGGACACAGATACGCAGTATTTT; cdr3_aa: CASSSFPRDTDTQYF
cdr3_length: 12; j_call: TRBJ2-7; d_call: NA; clone_size: NA; v_call: TRBV7-9; cdr3_nt: TGTGCCAGCAGCTTCTCAGCCTACGAGCAGTACTTC; cdr3_aa: CASSFSAYEQYF
cdr3_length: 14; j_call: TRBJ1-6; d_call: TRBD1; clone_size: NA; v_call: TRBV20-1; cdr3_nt: TGCAGTGCTACCCCGGGACAGGGGAATTCACCCCTCCACTTT; cdr3_aa: CSATPGQGNSPLHF
cdr3_length: 14; j_call: TRBJ2-3; d_call: NA; clone_size: NA; v_call: TRBV20-1; cdr3_nt: TGCAGTTCACACGGGCGCCCTGACACAGATACGCAGTATTTT; cdr3_aa: CSSHGRPDTDTQYF
cdr3_length: 16; j_call: TRBJ2-5; d_call: TRBD2; clone_size: few; v_call: TRBV7-7; cdr3_nt: TGTGCTAGCGCCTCCGGGGCGGGGGGAGCCCCAGAGACCCAGTACTTC; cdr3_aa: CASASGAGGAPETQYF
cdr3_length: 15; j_call: TRBJ1-1; d_call: NA; clone_size: NA; v_call: TRBV6-1; cdr3_nt: TGTGCCAGCGCTCCGGGGGGCGCTGTCAACACTGAAGCTTTCTTT; cdr3_aa: CASAPGGAVNTEAFF
cdr3_length: 14; j_call: TRBJ1-5; d_call: TRBD1; clone_size: NA; v_call: TRBV19; cdr3_nt: TGTGCCAGTAGTACGACAGGGGGCAATCAGCCCCAGCATTTT; cdr3_aa: CASSTTGGNQPQHF
cdr3_length: 15; j_call: TRBJ2-3; d_call: TRBD1; clone_size: NA; v_call: TRBV4-3; cdr3_nt: TGCGCCAGCAGCCACCGACAGGGAGTAGTAGATACGCAGTATTTT; cdr3_aa: CASSHRQGVVDTQYF
cdr3_length: 14; j_call: TRBJ2-5; d_call: NA; clone_size: NA; v_call: TRBV5-1; cdr3_nt: TGCGCCAGCAGCTTGGAGGGTCTCGGGGAGACCCAGTACTTC; cdr3_aa: CASSLEGLGETQYF
cdr3_length: 17; j_call: TRBJ1-1; d_call: TRBD1; clone_size: NA; v_call: TRBV30; cdr3_nt: TGTGCCTGGAGTGGGGGCGGGACAGGGGGCTTGAACACTGAAGCTTTCTTT; cdr3_aa: CAWSGGGTGGLNTEAFF
cdr3_length: 18; j_call: TRBJ2-2; d_call: NA; clone_size: few; v_call: TRBV24-1; cdr3_nt: TGTGCCACCAGTGATTTGGCGGGTCCCAAGGGAACGGGCGGGGAGCTGTTTTTT; cdr3_aa: CATSDLAGPKGTGGELFF
cdr3_length: 14; j_call: TRBJ2-1; d_call: NA; clone_size: once; v_call: TRBV12-3/TRBV12-4; cdr3_nt: TGTGCCAGCAGTTTAGAAGGGCCCCCCAATGAGCAGTTCTTC; cdr3_aa: CASSLEGPPNEQFF
cdr3_length: 13; j_call: TRBJ1-2; d_call: TRBD1; clone_size: NA; v_call: TRBV24-1; cdr3_nt: TGTGCCACCAGTGACCGGACAGGGTCAGGCTACACCTTC; cdr3_aa: CATSDRTGSGYTF
cdr3_length: 16; j_call: TRBJ2-3; d_call: NA; clone_size: NA; v_call: TRBV7-8; cdr3_nt: TGTGCCAGCAGCTTAGCTTCAGGGTACAGCACAGATACGCAGTATTTT; cdr3_aa: CASSLASGYSTDTQYF
cdr3_length: 16; j_call: TRBJ2-6; d_call: NA; clone_size: NA; v_call: TRBV27; cdr3_nt: TGTGCCAGCAGGGAAGGTCCCCGCTCTGGGGCCAACGTCCTGACTTTC; cdr3_aa: CASREGPRSGANVLTF
cdr3_length: 14; j_call: TRBJ1-2; d_call: TRBD1; clone_size: NA; v_call: TRBV24-1; cdr3_nt: TGTGCCACCAGTGATTCCGGGACAGGGTGGGGCTACACCTTC; cdr3_aa: CATSDSGTGWGYTF
cdr3_length: 15; j_call: TRBJ2-7; d_call: NA; clone_size: NA; v_call: TRBV7-2; cdr3_nt: TGTGCCAGCAGCTCGGGGGGCGGGGGACCCTTAGAGCAGTACTTC; cdr3_aa: CASSSGGGGPLEQYF